A single sample gave rise to the 8 T cell receptor beta chains below, sequenced in a study of shared clonotypes between healthy human individuals. Using immunoSEQ multiplex PCR, the repertoire was profiled, and TCRdb retains in-frame clones only, with some absent. The sample lists about 2.4 million clones, under 95% occurring once. The sequenced sample was naive CD4+ T cells from PBMCs. This sample's subset: CD45RA+ positively selected. All receptors come from a man aged 18 to 29 in good health. Some clones in this sample may be carry-over from other donors' samples.

This chain joins TRBV2 and TRBJ1-5, with D unclear. V gave up 4 bases and J gave up 1 base, with 11 bases separating them. This CDR3 contains 15 residues. In germline, CDR1 is SNHLY, CDR2 FYNNEI. CDR3 nucleotides: TGTGCCAGCAGTGCTGAGGGAATGAGCAATCAGCCCCAGCATTTT. This gives the protein CASSAEGMSNQPQHF.

The V and J genes are TRBV9 and TRBJ2-5; D is unclear. This CDR3 is built from 15 residues. The V and J ends lost 3 bases and 5 bases respectively, with 17 bases between them. Looked up from germline, CDR1 is SGDLS and CDR2 is YYNGEE. The CDR3 nucleotides read TGTGCCAGCAGCGCCATGTCTTCTGCGGTGGAGACCCAGTACTTC. Its translation is CASSAMSSAVETQYF.

The chain carries TRBV6-5 and TRBJ2-5; TRBD2 is a possible D gene (5 bases). The J call may not be correct, given that the DNA end is closer to TRBJ2-7. This CDR3 is 13 amino acids long. CDR1 is MNHEY and CDR2 is SVGAGI in the germline V gene. CDR3 region: CASTRRSPYEQYF. CDR3 nucleotides: TGTGCCAGCACCCGGAGGTCCCCCTACGAGCAGTACTTC.

Remarks on this clone: The same CDR3 arises from other DNA sequences in this sample as well. The chain is built from TRBV18 and TRBJ2-3; 8 bases map to TRBD1. CDR3 length: 14 amino acids. With V trimmed by 3 bases and J by 4 bases, 3 bases remained unmatched. Germline lookup yields CDR1 KGHSH and CDR2 LQKENI. CDR3 loop: CASSPLQGADTQYF. For the CDR3, the DNA is TGTGCCAGCTCACCGCTACAGGGGGCAGATACGCAGTATTTT.

V is TRBV6-1 and J is TRBJ2-2, with a weak D call TRBD2 (7 bases). The germline V gene encodes CDR1 MNHNS and CDR2 SASEGT. This CDR3 has 14 residues. Trimming cost V 6 bases and J 2 bases, with 10 bases left between them. CDR3 in amino acids: CASRRGGNTGELFF. CDR3 coding DNA: TGTGCCAGCAGGAGGGGGGGAAACACCGGGGAGCTGTTTTTT.

J is TRBJ2-1 and V is TRBV6-6; D call uncertain. This CDR3 is built from 11 residues. V gave up 4 bases and J gave up 10 bases, with 8 bases separating them. Germline V lookup: CDR1 MNHNY, CDR2 SVGAGI (reference sequence). As DNA, the CDR3 is TGTGCCAGCAGTTCCTTCTCGGAGCAGTTCTTC. It is translated as CASSSFSEQFF.

The sample holds a few counts of this clone. V is TRBV5-4 and J is TRBJ1-1; no clear D. CDR1 and CDR2 (germline): SGHNT, YYREEE (reference sequence). The CDR3 has 13 amino acids. Between the trimmed V and J ends, which lost 1 base and 5 bases, there was a span of 9 bases. The CDR3 loop is CASSLIGETEAFF. Written as DNA, the CDR3 is TGTGCCAGCAGCTTGATTGGGGAGACTGAAGCTTTCTTT.

The chain joins TRBV4-1 to TRBJ2-2, with D possibly called TRBD1 or TRBD2 (5 bases each). CDR3 length: 14 residues. Trimming cost V 0 bases and J 6 bases, with 8 bases left between them. Germline values: CDR1 MGHRA, CDR2 YSYEKL. CDR3 loop: CASSQDRGAGELFF. The CDR3 region has the DNA TGCGCCAGCAGCCAAGATAGAGGGGCCGGGGAGCTGTTTTTT.